These 18 T cell receptor beta chains were all obtained from the same sample, sequenced in a study of blood T cell repertoires in COVID-19. Assay used: immunoSEQ multiplex PCR; TCRdb lists only in-frame clones, some missing. The table has roughly 70,000 clones, about 79% seen once. The sequenced sample consisted of peripheral blood. The receptor set was obtained from a woman aged 55-70 years with acute or convalescent COVID-19.

This clone occurred a few times. The V gene is TRBV27, the J gene TRBJ1-3, with unresolved D. Trimming left V 2 bases short and J 5 bases short, with 13 bases between. CDR3 length: 15 residues. Per the germline V gene, CDR1 is MNHEY and CDR2 is SMNVEV (reference sequence). CDR3 DNA sequence: TGTGCCAGCAGTTTAAACTCCGGAGGGAGAAACACCATATATTTT. Translated: CASSLNSGGRNTIYF.

This clone was observed once. The chain is built from TRBV15 and TRBJ2-5; 9 nucleotides agree with TRBD1. With V trimmed by 3 bases and J by 3 bases, 5 bases remained unmatched. The CDR3 contains 15 residues. Germline CDR1 LNHNV, CDR2 YYDKDF (reference sequence). CDR3 amino acids: CATSRDRGLEETQYF. CDR3 DNA: TGTGCCACCAGCAGGGACAGGGGATTGGAAGAGACCCAGTACTTC.

The chain recombines TRBV24-1 with TRBJ2-1; 10 bases agree with TRBD2. The V gene end was trimmed by 6 bases and the J gene end by 9 bases; junction bases not matched to a gene: 13. CDR3 length: 16 amino acids. CDR1 KGHDR and CDR2 SFDVKD come from the germline V gene. The CDR3 DNA is TGTGCCACCAGTCGAAAGTCTAGCGGGAGTTCCGGTGAGCAGTTCTTC. Amino acids: CATSRKSSGSSGEQFF.

The V call is TRBV12-3 or TRBV12-4, the J call TRBJ1-1; D remains ambiguous. The CDR3 sequence is 12 residues long. V was shortened by 6 bases and J by 1 base, with 6 bases between the two germline ends. The chain's CDR3 is CASRRKNTEAFF. The CDR3 nucleotides are TGTGCCAGCAGGCGGAAGAACACTGAAGCTTTCTTT.

This chain joins TRBV29-1 and TRBJ1-2, with D hard to call. Deletions cut 3 bases from V and 0 bases from J, with 5 bases between. Germline CDR1 reads SQVTM; CDR2 reads ANQGSEA. The CDR3 has 12 amino acids. Written as DNA, the CDR3 is TGCAGCGTTGACAGAACTAACTATGGCTACACCTTC. This encodes CSVDRTNYGYTF.

This sequence joins TRBV4-2 and TRBJ1-6; D might be TRBD1 (5 bases). The CDR3 loop spans 15 amino acids. Germline loops: CDR1 LGHNA, CDR2 YNFKEQ. V lost 0 bases, J lost 7 bases, and 10 bases lay in between. CDR3 amino acids: CASSQEAGQNSPLHF. CDR3 DNA sequence: TGTGCCAGCAGCCAAGAGGCAGGGCAGAATTCACCCCTCCACTTT.

The V call is TRBV6-5, the J call TRBJ1-2; tentatively, D is TRBD1 (6 bases). V lost 7 bases and J 2 bases, leaving 11 bases between the germline ends. CDR3 length: 13 residues. CDR1 is MNHEY, CDR2 SVGAGI, per germline. The CDR3 nucleotides are TGTGCCAGCACCGGACAGAGAAACTATGGCTACACCTTC. Protein product: CASTGQRNYGYTF.

The V and J genes are TRBV5-1 and TRBJ1-1; D remains ambiguous. The V and J ends lost 0 bases and 0 bases respectively, with 9 bases between them. Germline assignment: CDR1 SGHRS and CDR2 YFSETQ. The CDR3 has 15 residues. The CDR3 nucleotides read TGCGCCAGCAGCTTGGGATCGGGTTTGAACACTGAAGCTTTCTTT. It yields the protein CASSLGSGLNTEAFF.

The chain is built from TRBV24-1 and TRBJ2-3; D perhaps matches TRBD1 (5 bases). Trimming shortened V by 1 base and J by 1 base, and 8 bases separated the two germline ends. The germline V gene encodes CDR1 KGHDR and CDR2 SFDVKD. The CDR3 contains 15 residues. CDR3 sequence reads: CATSDLGAGTDTQYF. The CDR3 DNA reads TGTGCCACCAGTGATTTAGGGGCGGGCACAGATACGCAGTATTTT.

The V gene is TRBV29-1, the J gene TRBJ2-1; TRBD2 matches 8 bases. The CDR3 is 15 residues long. The germline gives CDR1 SQVTM, CDR2 ANQGSEA. The trim removed 6 bases at V and 4 bases at J, leaving 11 bases unmatched. CDR3 sequence: CSVGSTSGPYNEQFF. The CDR3 DNA follows: TGCAGCGTCGGCTCAACTAGCGGCCCTTACAATGAGCAGTTCTTC.

V and J are TRBV7-9 and TRBJ2-5; D is uncertain. Germline lookup yields CDR1 SEHNR and CDR2 FQNEAQ (reference sequence). The V gene lost 8 bases and the J gene lost 2 bases, with 9 bases spanning the gap. The length of the CDR3 is 12 residues. CDR3 bases: TGTGCCAGCGTCAGGTTTCAAGAGACCCAGTACTTC. Amino acid sequence: CASVRFQETQYF.

The chain joins TRBV7-9 to TRBJ1-5; possible D gene TRBD1, 5 bases. The germline CDR1 and CDR2 sequences are SEHNR and FQNEAQ (reference sequence). The CDR3 runs 14 residues. The V end was cut by 2 bases, the J end by 4 bases, with 9 bases between. CDR3 residues: CASSLSTANQPQHF. The CDR3 coding sequence is TGTGCCAGCAGCTTATCGACAGCTAATCAGCCCCAGCATTTT.

The V and J genes are TRBV21-1 and TRBJ2-7; the table's D call TRBD1 went unverified against the DNA. TRBV21-1 constitutes a pseudogene. The CDR3 contains 17 residues. In DNA, the CDR3 is TGTGCCAGCAATCGGGACAGGGGAAACGAGCCGGACTACGAGCAGTACTTC. This sequence encodes CASNRDRGNEPDYEQYF.

This rearrangement joins TRBV15 to TRBJ1-1; a weak D match, TRBD1 (6 bases). The CDR3 sequence is 15 residues long. Between the trimmed V and J ends, which lost 3 bases and 5 bases, there was a span of 16 bases. Looked up from germline, CDR1 is LNHNV and CDR2 is YYDKDF (reference sequence). Here the CDR3 reads CATSRGILGGTEAFF. The CDR3 DNA reads TGTGCCACCAGCAGGGGGATTTTAGGGGGAACTGAAGCTTTCTTT.

This clone was counted ten times or more. The chain combines TRBV6-1 with TRBJ1-2, with D hard to call. Germline V lookup: CDR1 MNHNS, CDR2 SASEGT. The CDR3 consists of 11 residues. Trimming stripped 2 bases from V and 4 bases from J, with 2 bases between. CDR3 coding DNA: TGTGCCAGCAGTGAACTCTATGGCTACACCTTC. Protein: CASSELYGYTF.

J is TRBJ2-7 and V is TRBV9; D is possibly TRBD2 (6 bases). Germline V CDR1 and CDR2: SGDLS, YYNGEE. The CDR3 has 15 residues. Trimming removed 0 bases at V and 2 bases at J, with 12 bases between. The CDR3: CASSVETGGTYEQYF. In DNA form, the CDR3 reads TGTGCCAGCAGCGTAGAAACCGGGGGAACCTACGAGCAGTACTTC.

CDR3 region: CASSIKSDYGYTF. The DNA of the CDR3 is TGTGCCAGTAGTATTAAATCGGACTATGGCTACACCTTC. V is TRBV19 and J is TRBJ1-2; D ambiguous. Germline CDR1 LNHDA, CDR2 SQIVND (reference sequence). The CDR3 covers 13 residues. V was clipped by 3 bases and J by 3 bases, with 8 bases between them.

The chain couples TRBV3-1 (or the pseudogene TRBV3-2) to TRBJ2-3; no clear D. The length of the CDR3 is 11 residues. CDR1 LGHDT and CDR2 YNNKEL come from the germline V gene (reference sequence). V lost 1 base, J lost 6 bases, and 2 bases lay in between. CDR3 sequence (DNA): TGTGCCAGCAGCCAAGCGGATACGCAGTATTTT. This encodes CASSQADTQYF.